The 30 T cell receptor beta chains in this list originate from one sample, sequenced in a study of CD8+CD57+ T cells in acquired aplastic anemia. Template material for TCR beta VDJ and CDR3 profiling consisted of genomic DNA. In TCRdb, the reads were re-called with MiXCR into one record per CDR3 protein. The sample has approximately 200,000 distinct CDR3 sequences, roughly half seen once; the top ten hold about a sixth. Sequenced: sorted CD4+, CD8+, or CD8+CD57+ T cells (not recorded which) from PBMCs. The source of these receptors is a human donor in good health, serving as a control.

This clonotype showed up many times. DNA of the CDR3: TGTGCCAGCAGCAGGGGGACTAGCGGCACAGATACGCAGTATTTT. This translates into CASSRGTSGTDTQYF. V is TRBV7-2 and J is TRBJ2-3, with 10 bases fitting TRBD2. V lost 5 bases and J lost 1; bases outside the gene matches: 3. CDR1 is SGHTA, CDR2 FQGNSA, per germline. The CDR3 covers 15 residues.

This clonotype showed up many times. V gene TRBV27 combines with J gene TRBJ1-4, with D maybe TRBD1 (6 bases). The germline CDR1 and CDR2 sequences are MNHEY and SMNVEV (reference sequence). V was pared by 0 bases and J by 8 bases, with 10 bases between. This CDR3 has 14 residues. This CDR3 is CASSLSTGREKLFF. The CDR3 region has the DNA TGTGCCAGCAGTTTATCGACAGGTCGGGAAAAACTGTTTTTT.

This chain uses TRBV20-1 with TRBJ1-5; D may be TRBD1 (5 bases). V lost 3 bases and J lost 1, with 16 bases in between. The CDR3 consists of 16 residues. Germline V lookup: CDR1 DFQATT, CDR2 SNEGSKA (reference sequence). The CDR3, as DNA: TGCAGTGCTAGGCGGCAGGGAATGGCGAGCAATCAGCCCCAGCATTTT. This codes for CSARRQGMASNQPQHF.

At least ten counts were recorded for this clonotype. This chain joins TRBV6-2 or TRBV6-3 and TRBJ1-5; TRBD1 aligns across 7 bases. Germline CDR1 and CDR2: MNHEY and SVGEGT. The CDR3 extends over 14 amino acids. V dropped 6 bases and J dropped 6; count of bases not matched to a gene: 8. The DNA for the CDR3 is TGTGCCAGCAGCCCATTACAGGGGAGTCAGCCCCAGCATTTT. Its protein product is CASSPLQGSQPQHF.

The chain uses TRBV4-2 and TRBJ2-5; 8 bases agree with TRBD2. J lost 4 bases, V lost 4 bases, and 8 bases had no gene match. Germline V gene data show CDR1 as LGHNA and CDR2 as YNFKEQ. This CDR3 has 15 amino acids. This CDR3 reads CASSLGGGSVETQYF. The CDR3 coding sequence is TGTGCCAGCAGCCTCGGGGGGGGTAGCGTAGAGACCCAGTACTTC.

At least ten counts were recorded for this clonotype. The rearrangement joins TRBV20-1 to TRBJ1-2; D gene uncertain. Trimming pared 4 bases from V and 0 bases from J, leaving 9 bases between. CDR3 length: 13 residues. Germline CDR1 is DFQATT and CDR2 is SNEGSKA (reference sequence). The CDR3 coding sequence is TGCAGTGCTATGACGGGAACTAACTATGGCTACACCTTC. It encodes CSAMTGTNYGYTF.

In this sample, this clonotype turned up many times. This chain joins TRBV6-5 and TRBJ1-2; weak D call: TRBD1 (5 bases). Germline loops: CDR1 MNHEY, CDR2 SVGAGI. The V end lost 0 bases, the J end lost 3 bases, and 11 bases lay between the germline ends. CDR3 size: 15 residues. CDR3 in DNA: TGTGCCAGCAGTTACTCAGTACAGGAACACTATGGCTACACCTTC. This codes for CASSYSVQEHYGYTF.

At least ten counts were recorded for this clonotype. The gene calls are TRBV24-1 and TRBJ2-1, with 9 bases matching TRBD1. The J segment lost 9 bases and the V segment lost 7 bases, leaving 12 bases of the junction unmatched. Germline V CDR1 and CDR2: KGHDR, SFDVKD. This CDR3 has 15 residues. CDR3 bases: TGTGCCACCAGCGAAACAGGGGGCGCGCTACGTGAGCAGTTCTTC. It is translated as CATSETGGALREQFF.

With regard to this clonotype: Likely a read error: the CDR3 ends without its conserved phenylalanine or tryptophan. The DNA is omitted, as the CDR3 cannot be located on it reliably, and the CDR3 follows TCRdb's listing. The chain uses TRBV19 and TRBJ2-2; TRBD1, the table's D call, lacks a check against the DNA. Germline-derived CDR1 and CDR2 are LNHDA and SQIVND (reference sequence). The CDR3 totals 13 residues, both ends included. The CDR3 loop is CAAGDTEHRGAVV.

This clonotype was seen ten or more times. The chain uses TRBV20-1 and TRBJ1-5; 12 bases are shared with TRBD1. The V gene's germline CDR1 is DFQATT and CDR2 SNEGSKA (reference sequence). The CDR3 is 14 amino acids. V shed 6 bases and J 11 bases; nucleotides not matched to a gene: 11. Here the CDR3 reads CSARGQGAFVAQHF. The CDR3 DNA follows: TGCAGTGCCAGGGGACAGGGGGCTTTCGTGGCCCAGCATTTT.

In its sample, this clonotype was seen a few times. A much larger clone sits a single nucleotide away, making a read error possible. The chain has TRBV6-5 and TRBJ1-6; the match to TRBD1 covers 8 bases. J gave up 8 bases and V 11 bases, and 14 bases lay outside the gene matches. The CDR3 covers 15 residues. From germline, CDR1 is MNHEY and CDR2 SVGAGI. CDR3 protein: CACNKDRERDSPLHF. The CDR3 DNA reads TGTGCCTGCAACAAGGACAGGGAGCGTGATTCACCCCTCCACTTT.

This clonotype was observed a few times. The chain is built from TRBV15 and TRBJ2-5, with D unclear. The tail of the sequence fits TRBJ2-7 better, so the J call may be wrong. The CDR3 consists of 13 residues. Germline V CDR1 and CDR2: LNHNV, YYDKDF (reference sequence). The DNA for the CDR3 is TGTGCCACCAGCAGAGGCCGCTCCTACGAGCAGTACTTC. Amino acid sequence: CATSRGRSYEQYF.

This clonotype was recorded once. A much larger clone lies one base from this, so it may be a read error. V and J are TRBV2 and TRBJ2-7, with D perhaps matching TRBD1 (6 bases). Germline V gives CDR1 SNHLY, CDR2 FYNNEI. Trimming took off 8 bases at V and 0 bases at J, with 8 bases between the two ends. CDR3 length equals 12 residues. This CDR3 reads CASGTPSYEQYV. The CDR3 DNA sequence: TGTGCCAGCGGGACACCCTCCTACGAGCAGTACGTC.

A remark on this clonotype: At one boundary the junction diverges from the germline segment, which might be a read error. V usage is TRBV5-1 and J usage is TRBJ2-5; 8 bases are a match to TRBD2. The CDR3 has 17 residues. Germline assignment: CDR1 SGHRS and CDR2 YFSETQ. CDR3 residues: CASRLAGGPGSQETQYF. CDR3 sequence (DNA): TGCGCCAGCAGGTTGGCGGGGGGACCGGGAAGCCAAGAGACCCAGTACTTC.

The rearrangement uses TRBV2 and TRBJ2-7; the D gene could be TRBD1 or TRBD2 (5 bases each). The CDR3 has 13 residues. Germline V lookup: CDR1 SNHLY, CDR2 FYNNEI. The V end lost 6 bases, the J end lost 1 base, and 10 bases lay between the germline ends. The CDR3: CASRGDGSYEQYF. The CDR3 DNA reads TGTGCCAGCAGGGGGGACGGATCCTACGAGCAGTACTTC.

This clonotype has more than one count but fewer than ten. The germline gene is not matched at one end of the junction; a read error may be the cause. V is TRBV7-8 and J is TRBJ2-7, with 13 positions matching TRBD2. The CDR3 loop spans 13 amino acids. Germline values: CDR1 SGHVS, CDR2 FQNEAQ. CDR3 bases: TGCGCCAGCGCACTAGCGGGGGGGTACGAGCAGTACTTC. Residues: CASALAGGYEQYF.

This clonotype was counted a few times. The CDR3 protein is CASSSYTGPYEQYF. The CDR3 nucleotides read TGTGCCAGCAGCTCATATACCGGACCGTACGAGCAGTACTTC. V is TRBV7-9 and J is TRBJ2-7; unclear D gene. Looked up from germline, CDR1 is SEHNR and CDR2 is FQNEAQ (reference sequence). The length of the CDR3 is 14 residues. Trimming cost V 4 bases and J 4 bases, with 14 bases left between them.

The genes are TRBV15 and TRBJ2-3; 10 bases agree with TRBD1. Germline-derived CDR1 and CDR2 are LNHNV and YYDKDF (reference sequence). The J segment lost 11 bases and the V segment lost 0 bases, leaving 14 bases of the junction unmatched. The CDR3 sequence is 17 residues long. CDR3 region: CATSRDRTGQGQNEQYF. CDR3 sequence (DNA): TGTGCCACCAGCAGAGATAGAACGGGACAGGGGCAGAATGAGCAGTATTTT.

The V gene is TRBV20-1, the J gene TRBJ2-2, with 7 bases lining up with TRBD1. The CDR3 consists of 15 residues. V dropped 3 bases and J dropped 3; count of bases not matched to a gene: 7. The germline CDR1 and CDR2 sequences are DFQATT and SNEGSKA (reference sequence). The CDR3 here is CSARRGQLDTGELFF. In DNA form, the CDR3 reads TGCAGTGCTAGGAGGGGACAGTTGGACACCGGGGAGCTGTTTTTT.

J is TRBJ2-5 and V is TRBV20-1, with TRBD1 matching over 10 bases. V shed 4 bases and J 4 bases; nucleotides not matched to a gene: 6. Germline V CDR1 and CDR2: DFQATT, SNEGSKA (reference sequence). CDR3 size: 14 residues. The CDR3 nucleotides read TGCAGTGCTACCAGGACAGGGGGAAGAGAGACCCAGTACTTC. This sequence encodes CSATRTGGRETQYF.

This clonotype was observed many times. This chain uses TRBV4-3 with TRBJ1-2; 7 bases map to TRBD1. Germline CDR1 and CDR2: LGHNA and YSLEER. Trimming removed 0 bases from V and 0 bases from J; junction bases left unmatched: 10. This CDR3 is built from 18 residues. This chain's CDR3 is CASSQDWGGTAANYGYTF. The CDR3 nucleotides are TGCGCCAGCAGCCAAGATTGGGGGGGGACAGCAGCTAACTATGGCTACACCTTC.

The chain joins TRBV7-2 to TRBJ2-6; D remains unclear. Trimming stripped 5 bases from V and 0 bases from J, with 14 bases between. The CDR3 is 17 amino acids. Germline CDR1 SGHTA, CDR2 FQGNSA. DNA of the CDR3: TGTGCCAGCAGCCTATCCTTGGGCGGCTCTGGGGCCAACGTCCTGACTTTC. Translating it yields CASSLSLGGSGANVLTF.

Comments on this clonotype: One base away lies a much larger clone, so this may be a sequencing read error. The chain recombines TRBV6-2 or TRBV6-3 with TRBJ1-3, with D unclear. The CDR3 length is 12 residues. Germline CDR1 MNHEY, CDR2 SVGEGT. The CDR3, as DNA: TGTGCCAGCATCTCTCCTGGAAACGCCATATATTTT. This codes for CASISPGNAIYF.

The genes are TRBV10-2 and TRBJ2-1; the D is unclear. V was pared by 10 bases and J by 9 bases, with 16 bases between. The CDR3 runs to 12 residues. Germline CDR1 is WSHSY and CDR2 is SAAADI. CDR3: CANTGGVPEQFF. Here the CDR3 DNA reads TGCGCCAACACCGGTGGGGTTCCTGAGCAGTTCTTC.

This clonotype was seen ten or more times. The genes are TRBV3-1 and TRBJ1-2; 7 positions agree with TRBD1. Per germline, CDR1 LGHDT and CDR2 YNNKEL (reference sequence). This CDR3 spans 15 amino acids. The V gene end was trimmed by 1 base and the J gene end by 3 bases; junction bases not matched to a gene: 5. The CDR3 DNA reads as TGTGCCAGCAGCCAAGGCCTGGGACAGTACTATGGCTACACCTTC. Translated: CASSQGLGQYYGYTF.

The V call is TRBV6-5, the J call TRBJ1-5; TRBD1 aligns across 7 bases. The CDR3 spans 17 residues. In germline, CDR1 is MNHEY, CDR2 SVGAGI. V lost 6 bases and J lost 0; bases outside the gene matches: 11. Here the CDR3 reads CASRKGRGKGSNQPQHF. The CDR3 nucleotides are TGTGCCAGCAGGAAGGGCAGGGGGAAGGGTAGCAATCAGCCCCAGCATTTT.

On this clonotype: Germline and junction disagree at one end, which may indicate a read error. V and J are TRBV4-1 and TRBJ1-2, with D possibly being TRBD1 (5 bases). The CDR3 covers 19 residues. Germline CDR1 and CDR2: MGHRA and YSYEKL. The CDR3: CASSQDLSSGANVLYGYTF. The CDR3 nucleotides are TGTGCCAGCAGCCAAGATCTAAGCTCTGGGGCCAACGTCCTCTATGGCTACACCTTC.

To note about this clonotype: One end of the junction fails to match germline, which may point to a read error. The CDR3 region has the DNA TGCGCCAGCAGGGATACGGGACAACTCTCGCTCAATCCACCCCTCCGCTTT. Translated: CASRDTGQLSLNPPLRF. This chain links TRBV10-2 with TRBJ1-6; weak D call: TRBD1 (6 bases). Germline V CDR1 and CDR2: WSHSY, SAAADI. The CDR3 spans 17 residues.

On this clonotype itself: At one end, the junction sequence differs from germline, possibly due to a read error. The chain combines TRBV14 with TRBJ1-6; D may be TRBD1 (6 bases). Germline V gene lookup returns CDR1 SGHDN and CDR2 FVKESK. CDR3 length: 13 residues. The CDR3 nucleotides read TGCGCCAGCTCGTCACAGGGAAATTCATCCCTCCACTTT. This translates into CASSSQGNSSLHF.

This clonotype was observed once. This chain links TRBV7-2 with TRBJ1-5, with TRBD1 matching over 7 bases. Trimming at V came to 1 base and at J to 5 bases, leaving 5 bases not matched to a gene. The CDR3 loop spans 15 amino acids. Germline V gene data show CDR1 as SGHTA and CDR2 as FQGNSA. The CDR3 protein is CASSLEGQEHQPQHF. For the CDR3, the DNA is TGTGCCAGCAGCTTAGAAGGACAGGAACATCAGCCCCAGCATTTT.